This is a list of T cell receptor beta chains from one sample in a study of blood T cell repertoires in COVID-19. Libraries were prepared by immunoSEQ multiplex PCR; TCRdb keeps only in-frame clonotypes and omits some of them. Here the sample spans approximately 100,000 clones, approximately 84% being singletons. What was sequenced was peripheral blood. The source is a man in his 70s with acute or convalescent COVID-19. Both conserved end residues are part of each CDR3. D genes are given only for firm matches. Part of the rows lack a size; the others show once, few, many or a class for expanded clones.

d_gene	v_gene	abundance	j_gene	CDR3aa	CDR3nt
-	TRBV11-1	-	TRBJ1-1	CASSLKLTDTEAFF	TGTGCCAGCAGCTTAAAGTTGACTGACACTGAAGCTTTCTTT
TRBD1	TRBV14	-	TRBJ2-7	CASSQIPGQGSEQYF	TGTGCCAGCAGCCAAATCCCGGGACAGGGCTCCGAGCAGTACTTC
-	TRBV3-1/TRBV3-2	-	TRBJ1-2	CASGSGVDYGYTF	TGTGCCAGCGGGTCGGGAGTTGACTATGGCTACACCTTC
TRBD2	TRBV24-1	-	TRBJ2-3	CATGLADRTQYF	TGTGCCACCGGACTAGCGGACCGAACGCAGTATTTT
-	TRBV27	-	TRBJ2-1	CASSTQDSLGHEQFF	TGTGCCAGCAGTACACAGGACAGTCTCGGCCACGAGCAGTTCTTC
-	TRBV10-1	-	TRBJ2-2	CASSEAVTQGENTGELFF	TGCGCCAGCAGTGAGGCGGTGACACAAGGGGAAAACACCGGGGAGCTGTTTTTT
TRBD1	TRBV5-4	-	TRBJ2-1	CASSRRTGWDEQFF	TGTGCCAGCAGCCGAAGGACAGGGTGGGATGAGCAGTTCTTC
-	TRBV11-2	-	TRBJ2-5	CASSLDRVETQYF	TGTGCCAGCAGCTTAGATCGCGTCGAGACCCAGTACTTC
TRBD1	TRBV2	-	TRBJ1-1	CASSAQGVRDTEAFF	TGTGCCAGCAGTGCACAGGGGGTAAGGGACACTGAAGCTTTCTTT
-	TRBV5-8	-	TRBJ1-1	CASSQGQVGRNTEAFF	TGTGCCAGCAGCCAGGGTCAAGTAGGACGGAACACTGAAGCTTTCTTT
-	TRBV7-3	once	TRBJ2-1	CASSLLAGSFNEQFF	TGTGCCAGCAGCCTCCTCGCCGGGTCCTTCAATGAGCAGTTCTTC
TRBD2	TRBV9	-	TRBJ2-1	CASSVGTSGSSYNEQFF	TGTGCCAGCAGCGTAGGGACTAGCGGAAGCTCCTACAATGAGCAGTTCTTC
TRBD1	TRBV5-6	-	TRBJ1-1	CASSSDRGDTEAFF	TGTGCCAGCAGCTCGGACAGGGGGGACACTGAAGCTTTCTTT
TRBD2	TRBV11-2	-	TRBJ2-1	CASSTTSGPHNEQFF	TGTGCCAGCAGCACAACTAGCGGGCCGCACAATGAGCAGTTCTTC
TRBD1	TRBV30	-	TRBJ1-6	CACAGQSYSPLHF	TGTGCCTGCGCGGGACAGAGTTATTCACCCCTCCACTTT
-	TRBV6-5	-	TRBJ1-3	CATMSSGNTIYF	TGTGCCACTATGAGCTCTGGAAACACCATATATTTT
TRBD2	TRBV19	-	TRBJ2-2	CASSPSGSFSGELFF	TGTGCCAGTAGTCCTAGCGGGAGTTTTAGCGGGGAGCTGTTTTTT
-	TRBV12-3/TRBV12-4	-	TRBJ1-3	CASSRTAVDTIYF	TGTGCCAGCAGTCGGACAGCCGTCGACACCATATATTTT
TRBD1	TRBV6-1	-	TRBJ1-2	CASSAWTGTVLYGYTF	TGTGCCAGCAGTGCATGGACAGGGACGGTCCTCTATGGCTACACCTTC
-	TRBV24-1	-	TRBJ1-5	CATSGGPGMAQHF	TGTGCCACCAGTGGGGGGCCAGGGATGGCCCAGCATTTT
TRBD2	TRBV6-2/TRBV6-3	few	TRBJ2-1	CASSYLGLAGGNEQFF	TGTGCCAGCAGTTACTTGGGACTAGCGGGAGGCAATGAGCAGTTCTTC
TRBD2	TRBV18	once	TRBJ2-7	CASSVTSGINYEQYF	TGTGCCAGCTCAGTAACTAGCGGGATAAACTACGAGCAGTACTTC
-	TRBV15	once	TRBJ1-2	CATSRAGMPQANYGYTF	TGTGCCACCAGCAGAGCCGGGATGCCGCAAGCTAACTATGGCTACACCTTC
-	TRBV7-9	-	TRBJ2-7	CASSFFQLAYEQYF	TGTGCCAGCAGCTTCTTTCAACTAGCTTACGAGCAGTACTTC
-	TRBV28	-	TRBJ2-7	CASIGQGPTYEQYF	TGTGCCAGCATCGGCCAGGGGCCCACCTACGAGCAGTACTTC
-	TRBV7-9	-	TRBJ1-2	CASSDSWTDTYGYTF	TGTGCCAGCAGCGACAGTTGGACAGACACCTATGGCTACACCTTC
TRBD2	TRBV29-1	-	TRBJ2-5	CSTLAGEETQYF	TGCAGCACCCTAGCGGGGGAAGAGACCCAGTACTTC
TRBD2	TRBV11-3	few	TRBJ2-3	CASSLGREADTQYF	TGTGCCAGCAGCTTGGGGCGGGAGGCAGATACGCAGTATTTT
-	TRBV28	-	TRBJ2-7	CASSRPALQTYEQYF	TGTGCCAGCAGCCGTCCTGCACTACAAACCTACGAGCAGTACTTC
-	TRBV28	-	TRBJ1-5	CAAWARNQPQHF	TGTGCCGCCTGGGCAAGGAATCAGCCCCAGCATTTT
TRBD2	TRBV19	-	TRBJ2-5	CASSFGRSGGAGKTQYF	TGTGCCAGTAGTTTTGGACGTAGCGGGGGGGCCGGGAAGACCCAGTACTTC
TRBD1	TRBV5-5	-	TRBJ1-2	CASSAGTGGFNYGYTF	TGTGCCAGCAGCGCCGGGACAGGGGGCTTTAACTATGGCTACACCTTC
-	TRBV5-1	few	TRBJ1-2	CASSFLSVRPSNYGYTF	TGCGCCAGCAGCTTTCTATCGGTCAGGCCCTCTAACTATGGCTACACCTTC
-	TRBV30	-	TRBJ1-2	CAWREGGGTLYGYTF	TGTGCCTGGAGAGAAGGGGGAGGGACGTTATATGGCTACACCTTC
-	TRBV28	-	TRBJ2-5	CASSFFGTLQETQYF	TGTGCCAGCAGTTTTTTCGGGACTCTTCAAGAGACCCAGTACTTC
-	TRBV19	-	TRBJ2-2	CASSTSRDSGELFF	TGTGCCAGTAGTACCAGCAGGGATTCCGGGGAGCTGTTTTTT
TRBD1	TRBV9	-	TRBJ2-5	CASSVGQGRETQYF	TGTGCCAGCAGCGTAGGACAGGGGCGAGAGACCCAGTACTTC
TRBD2	TRBV7-7	-	TRBJ2-5	CASSLDGGSATQYF	TGTGCTAGCAGCTTAGATGGCGGGAGCGCGACCCAGTACTTC
TRBD1	TRBV7-8	-	TRBJ1-5	CASSTGQEPSPQHF	TGTGCCAGCAGCACGGGACAGGAACCCTCGCCCCAGCATTTT
-	TRBV5-1	-	TRBJ1-5	CASSFGAGLTEPQHF	TGCGCCAGCAGCTTCGGCGCAGGCCTAACCGAGCCCCAGCATTTT
TRBD2	TRBV13	-	TRBJ2-3	CASSARTSERTDTQYF	TGTGCCAGCAGCGCCCGGACTAGCGAACGCACAGATACGCAGTATTTT
TRBD1	TRBV19	-	TRBJ1-3	CASSTTINGQGGNTIYF	TGTGCCAGTAGTACAACGATTAATGGACAGGGAGGAAACACCATATATTTT
-	TRBV7-9	-	TRBJ2-7	CASSRTIAYEQYF	TGTGCCAGCAGCCGTACCATAGCCTACGAGCAGTACTTC
-	TRBV18	-	TRBJ2-7	CASSKPELDEQYF	TGTGCCAGCTCTAAACCCGAACTGGACGAGCAGTACTTC
TRBD1	TRBV18	-	TRBJ1-6	CASSPGTANRGNSPLHF	TGTGCCAGCTCCCCCGGGACAGCCAACAGGGGTAATTCACCCCTCCACTTT